These 18 T cell receptor beta chains share one sample of origin, sequenced in a study of cytomegalovirus exposure and HLA in healthy donors. It was with 60 Vbeta and 13 Jbeta primers that the PCR ran. The repertoire was sequenced with immunoSEQ multiplex PCR; TCRdb's copy has only in-frame clones and lacks some. Among a few hundred thousand clones listed, 75% to 85% were seen once. Sequencing was carried out using PBMCs. The receptors derive from a girl aged 10 to 17 in good health and CMV-seronegative.

This rearrangement joins TRBV27 to TRBJ1-4, with 12 bases fitting TRBD1. V was clipped by 10 bases and J by 3 bases; unmatched bases: 12. This CDR3 comprises 17 residues. Germline V lookup: CDR1 MNHEY, CDR2 SMNVEV (reference sequence). The CDR3 protein is CAKKEGQGALPNEKLFF. CDR3 in DNA: TGTGCCAAAAAAGAGGGACAGGGGGCGCTCCCTAATGAAAAACTGTTTTTT.

This sequence joins TRBV5-1 and TRBJ1-2, with 10 nucleotides matching TRBD1. The CDR3 totals 15 residues. Germline-derived CDR1 and CDR2 are SGHRS and YFSETQ. J gave up 7 bases and V 5 bases, and 11 bases lay outside the gene matches. CDR3 sequence reads: CASRSAGTGVGGYTF. The CDR3 coding sequence is TGCGCCAGCAGATCTGCCGGGACAGGGGTGGGTGGCTACACCTTC.

The V and J genes are TRBV4-2 and TRBJ2-7; the match to TRBD2 covers 11 bases. V shed 4 bases, J shed 3 bases, and the junction held 2 bases outside the gene matches. The CDR3 length is 14 residues. CDR1 LGHNA and CDR2 YNFKEQ come from the germline V gene. CDR3 amino acids: CASSPGLADYEQYF. CDR3 DNA sequence: TGTGCCAGCAGCCCGGGACTAGCGGACTACGAGCAGTACTTC.

The chain employs TRBV21-1 and TRBJ1-4; TRBD1, as called in the table, went unchecked against the DNA. TRBV21-1 is designated a pseudogene. CDR3 size: 16 residues. DNA for the CDR3: TGTGCCAGCAGCAAACCGGTTGCAGGCCAAGGGGGAAAACTGTTTTTT. Protein product: CASSKPVAGQGGKLFF.

The chain has TRBV7-2 and TRBJ1-1; the match to TRBD1 covers 8 bases. The V segment lost 1 base and the J segment 7 bases; nucleotides outside the gene matches: 2. Germline lookup yields CDR1 SGHTA and CDR2 FQGNSA. The CDR3 totals 13 residues. The CDR3 protein is CASSLGQGFEAFF. In DNA form, the CDR3 reads TGTGCCAGCAGCTTAGGACAGGGGTTTGAAGCTTTCTTT.

The rearrangement links TRBV19 to TRBJ1-4; TRBD1 agrees at 7 bases. The CDR3 covers 16 residues. Germline V gene sequence: CDR1 LNHDA, CDR2 SQIVND (reference sequence). The V and J ends lost 5 bases and 7 bases, in that order; junction bases with no gene match: 13. CDR3 amino acids: CASSPLEGGFVEKLFF. CDR3 in DNA: TGTGCCAGTAGTCCACTTGAAGGGGGCTTTGTTGAAAAACTGTTTTTT.

The chain links TRBV7-9 to TRBJ2-3; D possibly corresponds to TRBD2 (6 bases). Germline CDR1 SEHNR, CDR2 FQNEAQ (reference sequence). The CDR3 is 14 residues long. V was trimmed by 4 bases and J by 1 base, leaving 9 bases between them. This CDR3 reads CASSSSDGTDTQYF. The CDR3 DNA is TGTGCCAGCAGCTCTAGCGACGGCACAGATACGCAGTATTTT.

Note on this clone: The same CDR3 can be traced to other DNA sequences in this sample. CDR3 residues: CASSLGQGYGYTF. DNA of the CDR3: TGTGCCAGCAGTTTAGGGCAGGGTTATGGCTACACCTTC. The chain carries TRBV28 and TRBJ1-2, with D tentatively TRBD1 (5 bases). The length of the CDR3 is 13 residues. Germline assignment: CDR1 MDHEN and CDR2 SYDVKM. V dropped 2 bases and J dropped 5 bases, with 9 bases sitting between them.

J is TRBJ1-2 and V is TRBV7-9; D uncertain. The V gene lost 1 base and the J gene lost 6 bases, with 6 bases spanning the gap. Germline V gives CDR1 SEHNR, CDR2 FQNEAQ (reference sequence). The CDR3 totals 12 residues. CDR3 DNA: TGTGCCAGCAGCTTAGGTCGGGATGGCTACACCTTC. Amino acid sequence: CASSLGRDGYTF.

The J gene is TRBJ2-7, the V gene TRBV18, with TRBD2 identical over 7 bases. Germline V lookup: CDR1 KGHSH, CDR2 LQKENI. V was clipped by 2 bases and J by 6 bases; unmatched bases: 7. This CDR3 comprises 14 residues. CDR3 region: CASSPGTTNGEQYF. CDR3 nucleotide sequence: TGTGCCAGCTCACCAGGGACTACGAACGGCGAGCAGTACTTC.

The chain couples TRBV30 to TRBJ1-1, with D uncertain. Germline CDR1 and CDR2: GTSNPN and SVGIG (reference sequence). The CDR3 spans 13 residues. The V end lost 0 bases, the J end lost 5 bases, and 10 bases lay between the germline ends. The CDR3 spells CAWSVNEGTEAFF. In DNA, the CDR3 is TGTGCCTGGAGTGTTAACGAGGGTACTGAAGCTTTCTTT.

The chain joins TRBV7-9 to TRBJ1-1; D is unresolved. Germline CDR1 is SEHNR and CDR2 is FQNEAQ (reference sequence). Trimming pared 5 bases from V and 0 bases from J, leaving 13 bases between. CDR3 length equals 15 residues. The DNA for the CDR3 is TGTGCCAGCAGCCTCCGGACGGGAATGAACACTGAAGCTTTCTTT. Translated, it gives CASSLRTGMNTEAFF.

V gene TRBV18 combines with J gene TRBJ1-1; weak D call: TRBD1 (5 bases). This CDR3 is 14 amino acids long. V lost 3 bases and J lost 5, with 13 bases in between. Germline CDR1 KGHSH, CDR2 LQKENI. The CDR3 DNA sequence: TGTGCCAGCTCACCCGGTAGGGGTGGAACTGAAGCTTTCTTT. Translation gives CASSPGRGGTEAFF.

The rearrangement uses TRBV2 and TRBJ2-7; D uncertain. V dropped 5 bases and J dropped 2 bases, with 4 bases sitting between them. The CDR3 contains 11 residues. CDR1 is SNHLY, CDR2 FYNNEI, per germline. In nucleotides, the CDR3 is TGTGCCAGCAGTCTAACCTACGAGCAGTACTTC. Its protein product is CASSLTYEQYF.

This chain links TRBV7-9 with TRBJ1-2, with unresolved D. The V gene's germline CDR1 is SEHNR and CDR2 FQNEAQ (reference sequence). Trimming left V 5 bases short and J 4 bases short, with 17 bases between. The CDR3 has 15 amino acids. CDR3 sequence: CASSLNNPGSYGYTF. In DNA form, the CDR3 reads TGTGCCAGCAGCCTCAACAATCCGGGATCCTATGGCTACACCTTC.

The chain carries TRBV4-3 and TRBJ2-3, with unresolved D. The CDR3 loop spans 14 amino acids. Germline CDR1 LGHNA, CDR2 YSLEER. The V and J ends lost 0 bases and 5 bases respectively, with 9 bases between them. The CDR3 nucleotides read TGCGCCAGCAGCCAAGATTTTGTGCGAGATACGCAGTATTTT. It is translated as CASSQDFVRDTQYF.

The V gene is TRBV14, the J gene TRBJ2-1, with TRBD2 matching over 11 bases. J was trimmed by 5 bases and V by 5 bases; bases with no gene match: 8. This CDR3 has 16 amino acids. The germline gives CDR1 SGHDN, CDR2 FVKESK. The CDR3 coding sequence is TGTGCCAGCAGCTCACTAGCGGGAGAGGATAACAATGAGCAGTTCTTC. Translating it yields CASSSLAGEDNNEQFF.

This chain joins TRBV9 and TRBJ2-1, with 7 bases that match TRBD2. The CDR3 has 13 residues. Germline CDR1 reads SGDLS; CDR2 reads YYNGEE. V gave up 5 bases and J gave up 9 bases; unmatched junction bases: 8. CDR3 sequence reads: CASRGEGWGEQFF. Written as DNA, the CDR3 is TGTGCCAGCAGGGGGGAGGGTTGGGGTGAGCAGTTCTTC.